This entry features one T cell receptor beta chain sequence. Its antigen specificity is not known. No per-base quality is available; no much larger clone lies one base away. These data originate in a study of T-cell reconstitution after alpha-beta-depleted transplantation in children (dated by TCRdb to the mid-2010s). Turning to the overall study: Using TCR repertoire profiling, the study followed T-cell immune reconstitution in a quantitative way in children after TCRalphabeta/CD19-depleted allogeneic hematopoietic cell transplantation. Results and caveats for the whole study, not just this receptor: Apparently early alphabetaT-cell count recovery about two months after transplant reportedly relied on only several hundred rapidly expanded clones derived from non-depleted graft cells. Over subsequent months, a decline in hyperexpanded clone frequencies was noted, and after one year, T-cell counts and TCRbeta diversity were mostly ascribed to newly produced T cells. In some patients, high TCRbeta diversity at day 60 was attributed to recipient T cells and intrathymic progenitors that had survived conditioning.

Per the publication, the treatment or condition label means: allogeneic hematopoietic cell transplantation with graft depleted of TCRalphabeta T cells and CD19 B cells. TCRalphabeta/CD19-depleted allogeneic hematopoietic cell grafts were given to the transplant recipients, all of whom were children. Receptors were amplified or captured by PCR. The sequencing machine was an Illumina HiSeq 2500. TCR libraries were prepared with molecular barcoding, using unique molecular identifiers to normalize TCRbeta repertoire quantification. Starting from the raw public reads, TCRdb applied fastp trimming at Q25, assembled clones with MiXCR and retained in-frame beta chains. Records with the same CDR3 protein are collapsed into one entry carrying the most frequent genes and DNA. Present in this sample are fewer than 450,000 distinct CDR3 sequences, about 16% of which were seen just once. About 41% of the sample goes to the ten largest clones.

Via the germline V gene, CDR1 is SGHTA and CDR2 FQGTGA. The cysteine opens and the phenylalanine closes a CDR3 of 15 amino acids. Left in the record is the CDR3 DNA by itself, 45 bases read in frame from the first base. V was cut back by 5 bases and J by 2 bases, leaving a gap of 14 bases between them. The TCR originated in a male patient aged 2-9 years who had a stem cell transplant for acute lymphoblastic leukemia, so the T cells may come from the graft donor. The specimen was PBMCs, mostly from graft donor cells, collected 360 days after TCRalphabeta/CD19-depleted stem cell transplant. The receptor chain draws on TRBV7-3 and TRBJ2-3, with the D gene not confidently named. The nucleotide sequence reads as follows: TGTGCCAGCAGCCCCGGGTACTCTCACACAGATACGCAGTATTTT. It codes for CASSPGYSHTDTQYF.